The 14 T cell receptor beta chains below were found in one sample sequenced in a study of T cell responses to AZD1222 COVID-19 vaccine (dated by TCRdb to the early 2020s). The library was generated by the immunoSEQ multiplex PCR assay. Imported from immuneACCESS, the table was reduced by TCRdb to in-frame sequences with V and J called. These copies leave out some clones; in studies compared against another copy, an unresolved V gene accounts for under half, and the cause of the remainder is not known. For this sample the table gives more than 140,000 clones, of which 90% to 95% were detected only once. Less than 1% of the sample lies in the top ten. The time point label for this specimen denotes: baseline before first vaccination. What this sample's treatment or condition label stands for: meningococcal conjugate vaccine given as trial control. The specimen comprised peripheral blood, sampled on day 0 of MenACWY control vaccination. The source is an adult in good health.

The V call is TRBV3-1 (or the pseudogene TRBV3-2), the J call TRBJ1-1; possibly TRBD1 for D (5 bases). CDR1 is LGHDT, CDR2 YNNKEL, per germline (reference sequence). Deletions cut 2 bases from V and 0 bases from J, with 13 bases between. CDR3 size: 16 residues. Here the CDR3 DNA reads TGTGCCAGCAGCCAAACACCAGGGAACATGAACACTGAAGCTTTCTTT. As protein: CASSQTPGNMNTEAFF.

The chain couples TRBV7-2 to TRBJ2-2; TRBD1 aligns across 10 bases. V gave up 1 base and J gave up 7 bases; unmatched junction bases: 3. This CDR3 has 15 residues. CDR1 and CDR2 (germline): SGHTA, FQGNSA. The CDR3 nucleotides are TGTGCCAGCAGCTTAGATGGGACAGGGGTCGGGGAGCTGTTTTTT. Its translation: CASSLDGTGVGELFF.

This clone was picked up a small number of times. The chain has TRBV27 and TRBJ2-7; D possibly uses TRBD1 or TRBD2 (5 bases each). CDR3 length: 11 residues. Germline assignment: CDR1 MNHEY and CDR2 SMNVEV (reference sequence). Between the trimmed V and J ends, which lost 8 bases and 5 bases, there was a span of 10 bases. Here the CDR3 reads CASRDVHEQYF. As DNA, the CDR3 is TGTGCCAGCCGGGACGTCCACGAGCAGTACTTC.

V gene TRBV5-3 combines with J gene TRBJ1-4; tentative D call: TRBD1 (6 bases). TRBV5-3 is filed as an ORF, its function uncertain. V was cut by 3 bases and J by 8 bases, with 20 bases left in between. The CDR3 consists of 16 residues. The CDR3 reads CARSSDVQGGGEKLFF. CDR3 sequence (DNA): TGTGCCAGAAGCTCGGACGTACAGGGTGGCGGCGAAAAACTGTTTTTT.

The chain joins TRBV6-1 to TRBJ2-7; D gene ambiguous. V was trimmed by 2 bases and J by 2 bases, leaving 13 bases between them. Germline values: CDR1 MNHNS, CDR2 SASEGT. The CDR3 sequence is 15 residues long. The CDR3 loop is CASSEYGISTYEQYF. The CDR3 DNA is TGTGCCAGCAGTGAATATGGGATAAGTACCTACGAGCAGTACTTC.

The gene calls are TRBV5-1 and TRBJ1-4; D uncertain. The CDR3 totals 16 residues. Between the trimmed V and J ends, which lost 4 bases and 7 bases, there was a span of 20 bases. The V gene's germline CDR1 is SGHRS and CDR2 YFSETQ. CDR3 residues: CASSAVRGRRAEKLFF. The CDR3 DNA is TGCGCCAGCAGCGCCGTTCGCGGGCGTCGGGCTGAAAAACTGTTTTTT.

This clone showed up just a few times. This chain links TRBV2 with TRBJ2-7; the D call may be TRBD1 or TRBD2 (7 bases each). CDR3 size: 14 residues. Trimming removed 6 bases from V and 0 bases from J, with 12 bases in between. CDR1 is SNHLY, CDR2 FYNNEI, per germline. CDR3 in amino acids: CASRAGQFSYEQYF. Written as DNA, the CDR3 is TGTGCCAGCAGAGCGGGACAGTTCTCCTACGAGCAGTACTTC.

The chain has TRBV27 and TRBJ1-5, with D hard to call. V was pared by 7 bases and J by 4 bases, with 14 bases between. CDR3 length: 14 amino acids. Germline values: CDR1 MNHEY, CDR2 SMNVEV (reference sequence). CDR3 sequence: CASNLGWSNQPQHF. Here the CDR3 DNA reads TGTGCCAGCAACCTGGGGTGGAGTAATCAGCCCCAGCATTTT.

The chain has TRBV11-2 and TRBJ1-5; D is ambiguous. The CDR3 has 13 amino acids. Between the trimmed V and J ends, which lost 0 bases and 5 bases, there was a span of 5 bases. CDR1 is SGHAT and CDR2 is FQNNGV in the germline V gene. CDR3 bases: TGTGCCAGCAGCTTAGAAAGGGATCAGCCCCAGCATTTT. Translation gives CASSLERDQPQHF.

This chain connects TRBV18 to TRBJ2-3, with D uncertain. This CDR3 spans 14 amino acids. Germline V CDR1 and CDR2: KGHSH, LQKENI. V lost 0 bases and J lost 2, with 6 bases in between. Written as DNA, the CDR3 is TGTGCCAGCTCACCACCGGTTGTCACAGATACGCAGTATTTT. Amino acid sequence: CASSPPVVTDTQYF.

Only one count was recorded for this clone. The chain couples TRBV7-9 to TRBJ2-7, with 7 bases matching TRBD1. There are 13 residues in the CDR3. Germline CDR1 reads SEHNR; CDR2 reads FQNEAQ (reference sequence). Losses at the gene ends were 6 bases for V and 1 base for J; bases not matched to a gene: 3. CDR3 in DNA: TGTGCCAGCAGGCTGGGACAGTCCTACGAGCAGTACTTC. Its translation is CASRLGQSYEQYF.

This clone showed up just once. The chain uses TRBV7-9 and TRBJ1-2, with D unclear. The V gene lost 5 bases and the J gene lost 1 base, with 26 bases spanning the gap. Germline CDR1 SEHNR, CDR2 FQNEAQ (reference sequence). The CDR3 totals 19 residues. The CDR3 protein is CASSPQTVGTNLDNYGYTF. The DNA for the CDR3 is TGTGCCAGCAGCCCACAGACGGTTGGAACCAATCTGGATAACTATGGCTACACCTTC.

This sequence joins TRBV15 and TRBJ1-5; no clear D. Germline-derived CDR1 and CDR2 are LNHNV and YYDKDF (reference sequence). Trimming took 0 bases from V and 3 from J, leaving 6 bases between them. There are 14 residues in the CDR3. The CDR3 DNA reads TGTGCCACCAGCAGAGAAGGATTCAATCAGCCCCAGCATTTT. Translation: CATSREGFNQPQHF.

This chain joins TRBV2 and TRBJ1-5; a possible D gene is TRBD1 (5 bases). The CDR3 is 14 residues long. CDR1 SNHLY and CDR2 FYNNEI come from the germline V gene. Trimming took 6 bases from V and 5 from J, leaving 14 bases between them. Here the CDR3 reads CASSGRQQDQPQHF. CDR3 sequence (DNA): TGTGCCAGCAGCGGCCGACAGCAGGATCAGCCCCAGCATTTT.